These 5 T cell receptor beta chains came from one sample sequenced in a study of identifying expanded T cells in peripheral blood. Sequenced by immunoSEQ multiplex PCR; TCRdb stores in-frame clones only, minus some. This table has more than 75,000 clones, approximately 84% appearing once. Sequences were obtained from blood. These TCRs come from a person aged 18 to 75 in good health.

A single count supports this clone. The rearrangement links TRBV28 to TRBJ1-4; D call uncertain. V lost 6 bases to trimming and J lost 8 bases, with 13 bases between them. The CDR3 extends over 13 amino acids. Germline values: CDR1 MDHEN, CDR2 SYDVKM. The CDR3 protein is CASRSADLEKLFF. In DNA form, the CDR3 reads TGTGCCAGCAGATCCGCCGATTTAGAAAAACTGTTTTTT.

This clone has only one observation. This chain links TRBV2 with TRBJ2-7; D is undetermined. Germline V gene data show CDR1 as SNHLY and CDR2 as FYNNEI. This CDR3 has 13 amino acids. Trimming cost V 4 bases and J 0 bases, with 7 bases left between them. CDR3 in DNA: TGTGCCAGCAGTGCCTTGGGCTCCTACGAGCAGTACTTC. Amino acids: CASSALGSYEQYF. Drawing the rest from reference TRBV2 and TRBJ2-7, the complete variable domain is EPEVTQTPSHQVTQMGQEVILRCVPISNHLYFYWYRQILGQKVEFLVSFYNNEISEKSEIFDDQFSVERPDGSNFTLKIRSTKLEDSAMYFCASSALGSYEQYFGPGTRLTVT.

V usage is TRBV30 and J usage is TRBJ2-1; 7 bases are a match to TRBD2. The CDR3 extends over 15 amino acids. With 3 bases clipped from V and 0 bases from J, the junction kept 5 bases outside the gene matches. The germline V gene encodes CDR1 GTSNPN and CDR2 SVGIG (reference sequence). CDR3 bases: TGTGCCTGGAGCCCCAGACTAGCCTCCTACAATGAGCAGTTCTTC. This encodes CAWSPRLASYNEQFF.

CDR3 sequence (DNA): TGTGCCAGTAGTATTACAGGACAGGTCCGAGGAAACGAGCAGTACTTC. Residues: CASSITGQVRGNEQYF. The chain carries TRBV19 and TRBJ2-7; TRBD1 matches 7 bases. The CDR3 runs 16 residues. Germline trimming cut 3 bases from V and 5 bases from J; bases unmatched to any gene: 13. CDR1 is LNHDA, CDR2 SQIVND, per germline (reference sequence).

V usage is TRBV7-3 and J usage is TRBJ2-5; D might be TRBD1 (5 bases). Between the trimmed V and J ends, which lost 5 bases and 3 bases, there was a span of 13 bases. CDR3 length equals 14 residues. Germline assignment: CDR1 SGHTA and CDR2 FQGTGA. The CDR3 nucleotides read TGTGCCAGCAGCACCGACAGTGGTAAAGAGACCCAGTACTTC. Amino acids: CASSTDSGKETQYF.